This T cell receptor beta chain came from a study of neurological immune-mediated disorders. TCRdb passed the 5' RACE reads through MiXCR, listing each CDR3 protein once. The sample records about 82,000 distinct CDR3 sequences, 2.5% to 3% being singletons. The CDR3 sequence is 15 residues long. Germline lookup yields CDR1 MNHNY and CDR2 SVGAGI (reference sequence). The V end lost 4 bases, the J end lost 5 bases, and 15 bases lay between the germline ends. Study-level results: Phylogenetic grouping assigned the repertoires of 18 of 34 multiple sclerosis patients to a single cluster of related CDR3 sequences. This cluster may be a repertoire-level signature.

This clonotype was detected many times. Its antigen is unknown. The V gene is TRBV6-6, the J gene TRBJ2-1; D is unclear. The clonotype originates from a woman in her twenties or thirties with multiple sclerosis. Sequenced input: PBMCs. CDR3 nucleotides: TGTGCCAGCAGTTCGGGCGCCATAATCAACAATGAGCAGTTCTTC. Protein sequence: CASSSGAIINNEQFF.